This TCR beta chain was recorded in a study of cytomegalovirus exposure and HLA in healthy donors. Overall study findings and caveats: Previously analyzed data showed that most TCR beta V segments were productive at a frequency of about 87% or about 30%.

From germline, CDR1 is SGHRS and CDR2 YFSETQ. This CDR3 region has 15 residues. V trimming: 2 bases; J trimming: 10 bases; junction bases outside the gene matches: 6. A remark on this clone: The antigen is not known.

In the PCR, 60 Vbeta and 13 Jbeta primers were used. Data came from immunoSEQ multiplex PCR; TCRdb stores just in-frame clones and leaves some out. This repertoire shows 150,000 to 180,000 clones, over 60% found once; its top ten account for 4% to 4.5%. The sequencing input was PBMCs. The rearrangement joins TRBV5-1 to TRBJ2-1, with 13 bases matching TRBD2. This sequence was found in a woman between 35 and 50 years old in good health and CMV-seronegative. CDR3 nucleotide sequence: TGCGCCAGCAGCTTCGGACTAGCGGGAGTAAGGGAGCAGTTCTTC. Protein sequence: CASSFGLAGVREQFF.